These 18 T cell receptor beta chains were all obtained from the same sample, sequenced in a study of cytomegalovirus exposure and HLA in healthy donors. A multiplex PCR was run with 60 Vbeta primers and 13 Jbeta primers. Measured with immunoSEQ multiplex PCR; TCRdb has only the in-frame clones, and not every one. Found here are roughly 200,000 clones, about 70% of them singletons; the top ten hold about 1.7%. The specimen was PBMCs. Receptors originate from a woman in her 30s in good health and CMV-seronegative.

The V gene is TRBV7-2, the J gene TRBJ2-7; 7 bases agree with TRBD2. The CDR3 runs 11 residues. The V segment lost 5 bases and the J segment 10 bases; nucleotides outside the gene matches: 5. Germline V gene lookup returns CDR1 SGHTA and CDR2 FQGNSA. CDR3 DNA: TGTGCCAGCAGCCAGGCGGGGGTTCAGTACTTC. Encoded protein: CASSQAGVQYF.

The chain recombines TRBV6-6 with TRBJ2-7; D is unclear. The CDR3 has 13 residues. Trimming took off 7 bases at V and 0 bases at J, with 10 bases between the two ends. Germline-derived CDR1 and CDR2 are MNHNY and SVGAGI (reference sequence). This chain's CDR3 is CASTQHLSYEQYF. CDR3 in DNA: TGTGCCAGCACCCAACACCTCTCCTACGAGCAGTACTTC.

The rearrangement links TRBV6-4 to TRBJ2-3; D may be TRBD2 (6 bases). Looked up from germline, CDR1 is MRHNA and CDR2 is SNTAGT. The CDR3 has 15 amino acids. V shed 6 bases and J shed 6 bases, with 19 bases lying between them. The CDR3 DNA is TGTGCCAGCAGCCCCGGGACTCGAGACGTGGATACGCAGTATTTT. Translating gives CASSPGTRDVDTQYF.

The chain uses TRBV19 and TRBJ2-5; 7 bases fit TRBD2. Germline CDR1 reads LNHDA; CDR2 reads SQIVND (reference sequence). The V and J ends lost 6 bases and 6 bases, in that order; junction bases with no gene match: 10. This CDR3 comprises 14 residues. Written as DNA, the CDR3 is TGTGCCAGTAGAGGGGTGGGGAGGGAACAGACCCAGTACTTC. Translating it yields CASRGVGREQTQYF.

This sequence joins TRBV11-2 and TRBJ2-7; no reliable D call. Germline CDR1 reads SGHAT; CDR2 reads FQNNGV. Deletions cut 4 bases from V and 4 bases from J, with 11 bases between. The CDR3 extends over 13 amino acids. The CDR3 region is CASSSLVLYEQYF. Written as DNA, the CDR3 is TGTGCCAGCAGCTCGCTAGTCCTGTACGAGCAGTACTTC. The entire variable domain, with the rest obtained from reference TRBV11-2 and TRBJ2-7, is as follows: EAGVAQSPRYKIIEKRQSVAFWCNPISGHATLYWYQQILGQGPKLLIQFQNNGVVDDSQLPKDRFSAERLKGVDSTLKIQPAKLEDSAVYLCASSSLVLYEQYFGPGTRLTVT.

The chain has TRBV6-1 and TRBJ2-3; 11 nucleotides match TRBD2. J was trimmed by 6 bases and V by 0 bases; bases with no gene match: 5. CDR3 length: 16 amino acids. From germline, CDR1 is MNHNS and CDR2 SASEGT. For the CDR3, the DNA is TGTGCCAGCAGTGAAGCCCTAGCGGGGGGCCGGGATACGCAGTATTTT. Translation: CASSEALAGGRDTQYF.

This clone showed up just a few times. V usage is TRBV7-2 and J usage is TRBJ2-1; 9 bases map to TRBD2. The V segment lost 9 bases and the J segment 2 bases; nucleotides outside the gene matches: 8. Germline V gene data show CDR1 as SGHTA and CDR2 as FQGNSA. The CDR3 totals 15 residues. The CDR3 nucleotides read TGTGCCAGATCTAGGGCGGGGGGGACCTACAATGAGCAGTTCTTC. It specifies CARSRAGGTYNEQFF.

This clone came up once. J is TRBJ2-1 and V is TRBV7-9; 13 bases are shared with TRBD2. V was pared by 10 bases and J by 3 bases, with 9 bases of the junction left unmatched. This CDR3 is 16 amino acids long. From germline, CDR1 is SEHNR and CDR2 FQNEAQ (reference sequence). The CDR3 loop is CATKPRTSGSYNEQFF. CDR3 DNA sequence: TGTGCCACCAAGCCCAGGACTAGCGGGAGCTACAATGAGCAGTTCTTC.

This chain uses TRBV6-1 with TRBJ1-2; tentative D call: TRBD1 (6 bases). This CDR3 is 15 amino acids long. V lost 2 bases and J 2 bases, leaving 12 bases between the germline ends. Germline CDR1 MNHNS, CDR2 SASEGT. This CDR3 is CASSETGGGNYGYTF. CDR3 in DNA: TGTGCCAGCAGTGAAACCGGCGGGGGCAACTATGGCTACACCTTC.

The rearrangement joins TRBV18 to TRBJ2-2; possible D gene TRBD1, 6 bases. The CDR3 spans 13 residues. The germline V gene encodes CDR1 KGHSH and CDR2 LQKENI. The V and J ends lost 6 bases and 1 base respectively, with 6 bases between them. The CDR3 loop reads CASSDRNTGELFF. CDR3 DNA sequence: TGTGCCAGCTCGGACAGGAACACCGGGGAGCTGTTTTTT.

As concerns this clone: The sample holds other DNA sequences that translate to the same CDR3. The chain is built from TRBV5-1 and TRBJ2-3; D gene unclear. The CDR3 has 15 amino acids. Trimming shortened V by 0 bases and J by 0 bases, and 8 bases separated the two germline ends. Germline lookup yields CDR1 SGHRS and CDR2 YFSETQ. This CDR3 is CASSLGGASTDTQYF. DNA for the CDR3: TGCGCCAGCAGCTTGGGCGGAGCTAGCACAGATACGCAGTATTTT. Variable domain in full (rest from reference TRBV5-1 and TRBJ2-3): KAGVTQTPRYLIKTRGQQVTLSCSPISGHRSVSWYQQTPGQGLQFLFEYFSETQRNKGNFPGRFSGRQFSNSRSEMNVSTLELGDSALYLCASSLGGASTDTQYFGPGTRLTVL.

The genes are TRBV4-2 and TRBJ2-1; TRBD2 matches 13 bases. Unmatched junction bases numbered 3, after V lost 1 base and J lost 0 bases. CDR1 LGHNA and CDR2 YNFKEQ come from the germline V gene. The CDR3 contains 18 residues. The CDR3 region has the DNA TGTGCCAGCAGCCAAGTAAGGACTAGCGGGGGCTCCTACAATGAGCAGTTCTTC. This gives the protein CASSQVRTSGGSYNEQFF.

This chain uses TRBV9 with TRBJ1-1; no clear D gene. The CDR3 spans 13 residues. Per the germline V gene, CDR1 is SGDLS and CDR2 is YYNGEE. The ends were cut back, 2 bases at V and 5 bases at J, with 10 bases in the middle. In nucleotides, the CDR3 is TGTGCCAGCAGCGTTGGCGACGGGACTGAAGCTTTCTTT. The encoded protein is CASSVGDGTEAFF.

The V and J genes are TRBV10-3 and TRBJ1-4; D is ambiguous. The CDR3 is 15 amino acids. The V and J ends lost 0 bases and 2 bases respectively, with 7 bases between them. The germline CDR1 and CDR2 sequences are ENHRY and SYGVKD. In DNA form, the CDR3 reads TGTGCCATCAGTGAGTCGTTACGGACTAATGAAAAACTGTTTTTT. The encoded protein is CAISESLRTNEKLFF.

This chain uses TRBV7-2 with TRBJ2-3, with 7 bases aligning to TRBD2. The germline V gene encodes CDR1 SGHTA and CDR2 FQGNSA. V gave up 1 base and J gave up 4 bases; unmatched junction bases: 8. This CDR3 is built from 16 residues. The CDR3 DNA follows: TGTGCCAGCAGCTTAGGGGCGGGAGTAGGTGCAGATACGCAGTATTTT. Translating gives CASSLGAGVGADTQYF.

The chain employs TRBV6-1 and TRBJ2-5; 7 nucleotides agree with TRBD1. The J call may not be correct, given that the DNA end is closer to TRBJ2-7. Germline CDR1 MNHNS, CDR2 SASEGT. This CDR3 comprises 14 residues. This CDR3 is CASSARDRYYEQYF. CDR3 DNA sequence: TGTGCCAGCAGTGCCCGGGACAGATACTACGAGCAGTACTTC.

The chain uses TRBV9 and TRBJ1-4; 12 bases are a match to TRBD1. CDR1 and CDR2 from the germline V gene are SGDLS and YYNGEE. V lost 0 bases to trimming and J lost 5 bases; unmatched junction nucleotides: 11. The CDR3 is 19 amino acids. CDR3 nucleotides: TGTGCCAGCAGCGTAGGGGGGACAGGGGGCCGGACTAAAAATGAAAAACTGTTTTTT. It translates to CASSVGGTGGRTKNEKLFF.

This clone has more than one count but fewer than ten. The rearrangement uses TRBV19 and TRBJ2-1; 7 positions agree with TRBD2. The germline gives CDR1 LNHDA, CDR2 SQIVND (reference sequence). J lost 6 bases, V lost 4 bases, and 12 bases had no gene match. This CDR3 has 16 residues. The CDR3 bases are TGTGCCAGTAGTAATGGACCAGCGGGGATAGGCAATGAGCAGTTCTTC. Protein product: CASSNGPAGIGNEQFF.